The rows below give T cell receptor beta chains drawn from one sample of a study of T cell repertoires in cytomegalovirus infection. In TCRdb, the reads were re-called with MiXCR into one record per CDR3 protein. The table shows some 900,000 distinct CDR3 sequences, with around a third occurring only once. These receptors have no identified antigens. Sequences were derived from cultured CD8+ T cells from PBMCs, sampled from culture after CMV antigen stimulation. These receptors were taken from a human donor in good health (CMV status not recorded). Some clones in this sample may be carry-over from other donors' samples. CDR3s include the opening cysteine and the closing phenylalanine or tryptophan. Each record gives: clone size, J gene, V gene, D gene, CDR3 DNA, CDR3 protein. A D gene is named only where the DNA matches it firmly. Clone size is stated in some rows and not others, as once, few, many or a class when expanded.

>few|TRBJ1-4|TRBV6-5|TRBD1
TGTGCCAGCAGTTACGACCCGACAGGGCGTTATGAAAAACTGTTTTTT
CASSYDPTGRYEKLFF
>few|TRBJ1-1|TRBV19|NA
TGTGCCAGTAGGATTACCCTAGGACAGCGGGGTCTTAACACTGAAGCTTTCTTT
CASRITLGQRGLNTEAFF
>NA|TRBJ1-2|TRBV2|NA
TGTGCCAGCGACAGCACCCCTGGAGGCTACACCTTC
CASDSTPGGYTF
>once|TRBJ2-3|TRBV4-1|NA
TGCGCCAGCAGCCAAGTGTTCGGGGAGGTCTCAGATACGCAGTATTTT
CASSQVFGEVSDTQYF
>few|TRBJ2-1|TRBV11-2|TRBD1
TGTGCCAGCAGCTATTTTTACCGGGACAGGGTTGATTTTGAGCAGTTCTTC
CASSYFYRDRVDFEQFF
>few|TRBJ1-1|TRBV12-3/TRBV12-4|TRBD1
TGTGCCAGCAGTTTAGCCGACAGGGGTGGAACTGAAGCTTTCTTT
CASSLADRGGTEAFF
>few|TRBJ1-2|TRBV6-1|NA
TGTGCCAGCAGTGAGTGGGGGAATCAAGCTGGCTACACCTTC
CASSEWGNQAGYTF
>NA|TRBJ2-2|TRBV6-5|NA
TGTGCCAGCAGTTACTTACAGGGCGCCACCGGGGAGCTGTTTTTT
CASSYLQGATGELFF
>NA|TRBJ2-1|TRBV7-8|NA
TGTGCCAGCACCATTACGCAGGGGGGCAATGAGCAGTTCTTC
CASTITQGGNEQFF
>NA|TRBJ2-1|TRBV4-1|TRBD2
TGCGCCAGCAGCCTTCCTAGGGCGGGGGGAGGTAATGAGCAGTTCTTC
CASSLPRAGGGNEQFF
>NA|TRBJ2-3|TRBV6-1|NA
TGTGCCAGCAGTGTAGAGGGGGATGACACAGATACGCAGTATTTT
CASSVEGDDTDTQYF
>few|TRBJ1-1|TRBV2|TRBD1
TGTGCCACCCAATCTAGGGACAGGGGATCACTCACTGAAGCTTTCTTT
CATQSRDRGSLTEAFF
>NA|TRBJ1-5|TRBV28|NA
TGTGCCAGCAGTTGGCCCTACCGTAGGGACGGGAATCAGCCCCAGCATTTT
CASSWPYRRDGNQPQHF
>few|TRBJ1-5|TRBV6-1|NA
TGTGCCAGCGCTAACTGGGGAGCCGATCAGCCCCAGCATTTT
CASANWGADQPQHF
>few|TRBJ1-1|TRBV7-9|NA
TGTGCCAGCAGCCCTAGTGGGGCGCCGGAAGCTTTCTTT
CASSPSGAPEAFF
>few|TRBJ1-5|TRBV6-7|TRBD1
TGTGCCAGCAGTCTCGGACAGGGCCTAAGGGGCAATCAGCCCCAGCATTTT
CASSLGQGLRGNQPQHF
>few|TRBJ1-5|TRBV12-3/TRBV12-4|NA
TGTGCCAGCAGGCCGGGATCAAATCAGCCCCAGCATTTT
CASRPGSNQPQHF
>NA|TRBJ2-7|TRBV6-1|TRBD2
TGTGCCAGCAGTGAAGTGGGACTAGGCTCGTACGAGCAGTACTTC
CASSEVGLGSYEQYF
>many|TRBJ1-2|TRBV7-2|NA
TGTGCCAGCAGCTTAGATAACCGAAACTACTATGGCTACACCTTC
CASSLDNRNYYGYTF
>NA|TRBJ1-2|TRBV5-4|TRBD1
TGTGCCAGCAGCCCGAACCTGGGACAGGGCTTTAACTATGGCTACACCTTC
CASSPNLGQGFNYGYTF
>few|TRBJ1-6|TRBV7-6|NA
TGTGCCAGCAGCCCGCGGTCCGGCGGGAATTCACCCCTCCACTTT
CASSPRSGGNSPLHF
>NA|TRBJ1-1|TRBV10-3|NA
TGTGCCATCAGTGAGGCCACCGGTGAAGCTTTCTTT
CAISEATGEAFF
>once|TRBJ2-3|TRBV7-6|NA
TGTGCCAGCAGCTTAGGTCCGCATGGAGATACGCAGTATTTT
CASSLGPHGDTQYF
>NA|TRBJ2-1|TRBV7-9|TRBD2
TGTGCCAGCAGCTTAACGAGCGGGGGGGCGAGAAATGAGCAGTTCTTC
CASSLTSGGARNEQFF
>NA|TRBJ2-5|TRBV7-6|NA
TGTACCAGCAGCTTAGACAACCAAGAGACCCAGTACTTC
CTSSLDNQETQYF
>few|TRBJ2-7|TRBV27|TRBD1
TGTGCCACCAGACCCCGACAGGGTCCTGACGAGCAGTACTTC
CATRPRQGPDEQYF
>NA|TRBJ2-5|TRBV28|TRBD2
TGTGCCAGCACCCTTAGCGGGGGGGGGTGGGAGACCCAGTACTTC
CASTLSGGGWETQYF
>NA|TRBJ2-7|TRBV24-1|NA
TGTGCCACCAGTGATCCAATTTTCTACGAGCAGTACTTC
CATSDPIFYEQYF
>many|TRBJ1-5|TRBV12-3/TRBV12-4|TRBD1
TGTGCCAGCAGTCCAGGGGGAAGTCAGCCCCAGCATTTT
CASSPGGSQPQHF
>NA|TRBJ1-1|TRBV20-1|NA
TGCAGTGCCAAACAGGACACGAACACTGAAGCTTTCTTT
CSAKQDTNTEAFF
>NA|TRBJ1-2|TRBV19|NA
TGTGCCAGTACCCCCCGTGGGGTAATTGGCTACACCTTC
CASTPRGVIGYTF
>few|TRBJ1-2|TRBV27|TRBD1
TGTGCCAGCAGTCCCTCGGGACAGGTAGCCGCGGACACCTTC
CASSPSGQVAADTF
>NA|TRBJ2-2|TRBV24-1|TRBD1
TGTGCCACCAGTGATGGGGACAGCGGGGAGCTGTTTTTT
CATSDGDSGELFF
>NA|TRBJ2-2|TRBV9|TRBD2
TGTGCCAGCAGCAACGGACTAGCGGGGGGGAACACCGGGGAGCTGTTTTTT
CASSNGLAGGNTGELFF
>NA|TRBJ1-1|TRBV12-3/TRBV12-4|NA
TGTGCCAGCAGTTTTTTGGGCACAGCGAACACTGAAGCTTTCTTT
CASSFLGTANTEAFF
>few|TRBJ1-2|TRBV4-1|NA
TGCGCCAGCAGCCAATTTGGTGCGGACAGCGCTGGCTACACCTTC
CASSQFGADSAGYTF
>NA|TRBJ2-5|TRBV29-1|TRBD2
TGCAGCTCACGACTAGCGGGGGGAGGGGAGACCCAGTACTTC
CSSRLAGGGETQYF
>NA|TRBJ1-3|TRBV12-3/TRBV12-4|NA
TGTGCCAGCAGTCCTCGGACAGAGGGAAACACCATATATTTT
CASSPRTEGNTIYF
>NA|TRBJ2-7|TRBV5-6|NA
TGTGCCAGCAGCTTGGGTAATAACTACGAGCAGTACTTC
CASSLGNNYEQYF
>few|TRBJ2-1|TRBV7-6|NA
TGTGCCAGCAGCTTTCCTCAGGGAATATACAATGAGCAGTTCTTC
CASSFPQGIYNEQFF
>once|TRBJ1-4|TRBV5-6|NA
TGTGCCAGCAGCTTGGAAAACAGCTTTAATGAAAAACTGTTTTTT
CASSLENSFNEKLFF